The 30 T cell receptor beta chains below were found in one sample sequenced in a study of cytomegalovirus exposure and HLA in healthy donors. Using immunoSEQ multiplex PCR, the repertoire was profiled, and TCRdb retains in-frame clones only, with some absent. The sample carries hundreds of thousands of clones, 90% recorded once. The material sequenced was PBMCs. These receptor sequences come from a woman in her thirties in good health and CMV-seronegative.

This clone was observed a few times. The chain has TRBV19 and TRBJ2-4; D may correspond to TRBD1 or TRBD2 (5 bases each). V lost 5 bases, J lost 0 bases, and 20 bases lay in between. Germline loops: CDR1 LNHDA, CDR2 SQIVND (reference sequence). The CDR3 is made up of 18 amino acids. CDR3 amino acids: CASSYEVRRDLAKNIQYF. CDR3 DNA sequence: TGTGCCAGTAGTTATGAGGTTAGACGGGACCTAGCCAAAAACATTCAGTACTTC.

This clone was counted between two and nine times. This rearrangement joins TRBV29-1 to TRBJ1-2; 9 positions match TRBD1. This CDR3 region has 11 residues. V dropped 6 bases and J dropped 7; count of bases not matched to a gene: 3. Germline V lookup: CDR1 SQVTM, CDR2 ANQGSEA. Here the CDR3 reads CSVQGAGGYTF. CDR3 sequence (DNA): TGCAGCGTACAGGGGGCAGGTGGCTACACCTTC.

The rearrangement joins TRBV28 to TRBJ2-1; the match to TRBD2 covers 7 bases. This CDR3 is built from 18 residues. CDR1 and CDR2 from the germline V gene are MDHEN and SYDVKM. Trimming removed 6 bases from V and 2 bases from J; junction bases left unmatched: 16. As DNA, the CDR3 is TGTGCCAGCAGAAGCAGACCGGGAGGTTCCACTCCCTACAATGAGCAGTTCTTC. Residues: CASRSRPGGSTPYNEQFF. Filled out from reference TRBV28 and TRBJ2-1, the complete variable domain reads DVKVTQSSRYLVKRTGEKVFLECVQDMDHENMFWYRQDPGLGLRLIYFSYDVKMKEKGDIPEGYSVSREKKERFSLILESASTNQTSMYLCASRSRPGGSTPYNEQFFGPGTRLTVL.

J is TRBJ2-7 and V is TRBV5-1, with D tentatively TRBD1 (6 bases). Trimming left V 10 bases short and J 5 bases short, with 22 bases between. The CDR3 contains 14 residues. CDR1 and CDR2 (germline): SGHRS, YFSETQ. CDR3 DNA: TGCGCCTCAGGGGAGTGGGAGATCACCCACGAGCAGTACTTC. Its translation is CASGEWEITHEQYF.

The rearrangement uses TRBV27 and TRBJ2-7; D is possibly TRBD1 or TRBD2 (6 bases each). V lost 4 bases to trimming and J lost 3 bases, with 16 bases between them. The CDR3 covers 15 residues. The germline CDR1 and CDR2 sequences are MNHEY and SMNVEV (reference sequence). The CDR3 here is CASSSRGTPNYEQYF. DNA of the CDR3: TGTGCCAGCAGTTCTCGCGGGACACCCAACTACGAGCAGTACTTC.

This chain's CDR3 is CSVKTGTGGYDEQFF. In DNA form, the CDR3 reads TGCAGCGTTAAAACCGGGACAGGGGGCTATGATGAGCAGTTCTTC. The genes are TRBV29-1 and TRBJ2-1; 12 bases agree with TRBD1. The length of the CDR3 is 15 residues. Trimming took 5 bases from V and 8 from J; bases not matched to a gene: 10. The germline CDR1 and CDR2 sequences are SQVTM and ANQGSEA.

This clone appeared once. The rearrangement links TRBV28 to TRBJ2-1; possibly TRBD2 for D (6 bases). From germline, CDR1 is MDHEN and CDR2 SYDVKM. The CDR3 totals 15 residues. V was trimmed by 6 bases and J by 1 base, leaving 13 bases between them. The CDR3 DNA sequence: TGTGCCAGCAGGGCGGAGGGCCGGTCCTACAATGAGCAGTTCTTC. It translates to CASRAEGRSYNEQFF. Full variable domain (outside the CDR3, taken from reference TRBV28 and TRBJ2-1): DVKVTQSSRYLVKRTGEKVFLECVQDMDHENMFWYRQDPGLGLRLIYFSYDVKMKEKGDIPEGYSVSREKKERFSLILESASTNQTSMYLCASRAEGRSYNEQFFGPGTRLTVL.

J is TRBJ2-7 and V is TRBV6-5; 7 bases fit TRBD1. Trimming took 2 bases from V and 3 from J; bases not matched to a gene: 7. CDR3 size: 15 residues. Looked up from germline, CDR1 is MNHEY and CDR2 is SVGAGI. CDR3 in amino acids: CASSYTYRQGYEQYF. The CDR3 nucleotides read TGTGCCAGCAGTTACACCTACAGACAGGGCTACGAGCAGTACTTC.

The chain joins TRBV28 to TRBJ1-1; a possible D gene is TRBD1 (6 bases). The CDR3 has 17 amino acids. The germline gives CDR1 MDHEN, CDR2 SYDVKM. Between the trimmed V and J ends, which lost 5 bases and 0 bases, there was a span of 19 bases. This CDR3 is CASSPFRGNLMNTEAFF. In DNA form, the CDR3 reads TGTGCCAGCAGTCCCTTCAGGGGTAACCTAATGAACACTGAAGCTTTCTTT.

This clone came up once. The chain uses TRBV18 and TRBJ1-1; perhaps TRBD1 as D (6 bases). V was clipped by 6 bases and J by 3 bases, with 17 bases between them. Germline CDR1 and CDR2: KGHSH and LQKENI. This CDR3 has 15 residues. The CDR3 protein is CASSPNTGTDTEAFF. The CDR3, as DNA: TGTGCCAGCTCGCCAAACACAGGGACGGACACTGAAGCTTTCTTT.

The J gene is TRBJ2-5, the V gene TRBV20-1; unclear D gene. Germline V gene data show CDR1 as DFQATT and CDR2 as SNEGSKA (reference sequence). The CDR3 runs 11 residues. V was shortened by 6 bases and J by 5 bases, with 10 bases between the two germline ends. The CDR3, as DNA: TGCAGTGCCCCAGGAGAGGAGACCCAGTACTTC. Its protein product is CSAPGEETQYF.

The genes are TRBV7-6 and TRBJ2-3, with D maybe TRBD1 (6 bases). Trimming took off 1 base at V and 4 bases at J, with 12 bases between the two ends. CDR3 length: 15 residues. Germline assignment: CDR1 SGHVS and CDR2 FNYEAQ. This CDR3 is CASSLGSGVPDTQYF. The CDR3 coding sequence is TGTGCCAGCAGCTTAGGGTCAGGGGTCCCAGATACGCAGTATTTT.

The CDR3 protein is CASSSGQGALGAFF. CDR3 DNA: TGTGCCAGCAGCTCTGGACAGGGGGCATTGGGAGCTTTCTTT. The chain joins TRBV5-6 to TRBJ1-1, with TRBD1 matching over 11 bases. Germline V gene lookup returns CDR1 SGHDT and CDR2 YYEEEE. This CDR3 has 14 residues. Trimming removed 3 bases from V and 10 bases from J; junction bases left unmatched: 8. The entire variable domain, with the rest obtained from reference TRBV5-6 and TRBJ1-1, is as follows: DAGVTQSPTHLIKTRGQQVTLRCSPKSGHDTVSWYQQALGQGPQFIFQYYEEEERQRGNFPDRFSGHQFPNYSSELNVNALLLGDSALYLCASSSGQGALGAFFGQGTRLTVV.

This sequence joins TRBV7-9 and TRBJ2-2; possible D gene TRBD1, 5 bases. Germline CDR1 reads SEHNR; CDR2 reads FQNEAQ (reference sequence). Trimming shortened V by 3 bases and J by 4 bases, and 12 bases separated the two germline ends. CDR3 length: 15 amino acids. The DNA for the CDR3 is TGTGCCAGCAGCTTCCCCCCAGGGCGCACCGGGGAGCTGTTTTTT. This sequence encodes CASSFPPGRTGELFF.

The V and J genes are TRBV5-4 and TRBJ1-2, with D uncertain. Germline assignment: CDR1 SGHNT and CDR2 YYREEE (reference sequence). The CDR3 length is 14 residues. V was trimmed by 4 bases and J by 4 bases, leaving 14 bases between them. CDR3 coding DNA: TGTGCCAGCAGCCCACCCCCGGGGAGCTATGGCTACACCTTC. It encodes CASSPPPGSYGYTF.

This chain links TRBV14 with TRBJ2-7, with D hard to call. The germline V and J ends were trimmed by 2 bases and 2 bases, with 7 bases remaining between them. Germline loops: CDR1 SGHDN, CDR2 FVKESK. The CDR3 consists of 13 residues. CDR3 region: CASSQFDPYEQYF. The DNA for the CDR3 is TGTGCCAGCAGCCAATTCGACCCCTACGAGCAGTACTTC.

J is TRBJ2-2 and V is TRBV20-1, with D maybe TRBD2 (5 bases). Germline lookup yields CDR1 DFQATT and CDR2 SNEGSKA (reference sequence). The germline V and J ends were trimmed by 3 bases and 6 bases, with 5 bases remaining between them. The CDR3 contains 11 residues. CDR3 region: CSARDSGELFF. Written as DNA, the CDR3 is TGCAGTGCTAGGGACTCCGGGGAGCTGTTTTTT.

This sequence joins TRBV19 and TRBJ2-3; D is unclear. Per the germline V gene, CDR1 is LNHDA and CDR2 is SQIVND (reference sequence). Trimming removed 3 bases from V and 4 bases from J, with 8 bases in between. The CDR3 extends over 13 amino acids. CDR3 sequence: CASSIYSADTQYF. As DNA, the CDR3 is TGTGCCAGTAGTATTTACTCGGCAGATACGCAGTATTTT.

The chain has TRBV2 and TRBJ2-2; 10 positions match TRBD2. The CDR3 loop spans 15 amino acids. The V and J ends lost 2 bases and 7 bases, in that order; junction bases with no gene match: 4. Germline CDR1 and CDR2: SNHLY and FYNNEI. CDR3 sequence reads: CASSESGTSVGELFF. In DNA form, the CDR3 reads TGTGCCAGCAGTGAATCCGGGACTAGCGTCGGGGAGCTGTTTTTT. Filled out from reference TRBV2 and TRBJ2-2, the complete variable domain reads EPEVTQTPSHQVTQMGQEVILRCVPISNHLYFYWYRQILGQKVEFLVSFYNNEISEKSEIFDDQFSVERPDGSNFTLKIRSTKLEDSAMYFCASSESGTSVGELFFGEGSRLTVL.

V is TRBV10-1 and J is TRBJ1-3; 10 positions match TRBD1. The V segment lost 4 bases and the J segment 0 bases; nucleotides outside the gene matches: 15. CDR3 length equals 20 residues. CDR1 is WNHNN, CDR2 SYGVQD, per germline (reference sequence). The CDR3 loop is CASSVMGGTGATISGNTIYF. The CDR3 bases are TGCGCCAGCAGTGTGATGGGGGGGACAGGGGCCACCATCTCTGGAAACACCATATATTTT.

V gene TRBV28 combines with J gene TRBJ2-7; 9 nucleotides match TRBD1. V was clipped by 4 bases and J by 1 base; unmatched bases: 5. Germline assignment: CDR1 MDHEN and CDR2 SYDVKM. The CDR3 extends over 15 amino acids. CDR3 nucleotides: TGTGCCAGCAGTTCAACAGGGGGCGGATCCTACGAGCAGTACTTC. Protein product: CASSSTGGGSYEQYF.

V and J are TRBV5-1 and TRBJ2-5; either TRBD1 or TRBD2 may fit D (5 bases each). Between the trimmed V and J ends, which lost 0 bases and 5 bases, there was a span of 17 bases. This CDR3 is built from 16 residues. Germline V gene data show CDR1 as SGHRS and CDR2 as YFSETQ. The CDR3 sequence is CASSLGGRLELETQYF. CDR3 sequence (DNA): TGCGCCAGCAGCTTGGGGGGACGATTAGAACTGGAGACCCAGTACTTC.

The genes are TRBV6-5 and TRBJ1-5; maybe TRBD1 (5 bases). There are 12 residues in the CDR3. The V end was cut by 8 bases, the J end by 3 bases, with 8 bases between. CDR1 and CDR2 (germline): MNHEY, SVGAGI. CDR3 in DNA: TGTGCCAGCTGGGGCGTCAATCAGCCCCAGCATTTT. Protein: CASWGVNQPQHF.

The chain uses TRBV27 and TRBJ2-2; TRBD1 matches 7 bases. The V segment lost 6 bases and the J segment 9 bases; nucleotides outside the gene matches: 10. This CDR3 is 14 amino acids long. Per germline, CDR1 MNHEY and CDR2 SMNVEV (reference sequence). CDR3 bases: TGTGCCAGCAGCCGGGACAGACTTACCCGGGAGCTGTTTTTT. This sequence encodes CASSRDRLTRELFF.

The chain recombines TRBV11-3 with TRBJ2-2; D unresolved. Trimming shortened V by 4 bases and J by 5 bases, and 8 bases separated the two germline ends. Germline values: CDR1 SGHNT, CDR2 YENEEA. This CDR3 has 13 residues. The CDR3 is CASSSSDTGELFF. The CDR3 DNA sequence: TGTGCCAGCAGCTCCTCAGATACCGGGGAGCTGTTTTTT.

This sequence joins TRBV4-1 and TRBJ2-1, with TRBD2 matching over 7 bases. This CDR3 is 17 amino acids long. Germline loops: CDR1 MGHRA, CDR2 YSYEKL. The trim removed 0 bases at V and 3 bases at J, leaving 8 bases unmatched. CDR3 protein: CASSQEFFGGSYNEQFF. DNA of the CDR3: TGCGCCAGCAGCCAAGAGTTTTTCGGGGGGAGCTACAATGAGCAGTTCTTC.

The chain links TRBV9 to TRBJ2-7; D is unresolved. The length of the CDR3 is 15 residues. The V gene's germline CDR1 is SGDLS and CDR2 YYNGEE. The germline V and J ends were trimmed by 0 bases and 0 bases, with 10 bases remaining between them. In DNA form, the CDR3 reads TGTGCCAGCAGCGTAGAGGCCCAACCCTCCTACGAGCAGTACTTC. This sequence encodes CASSVEAQPSYEQYF.

The CDR3 is CSARIGEYNEQFF. CDR3 bases: TGCAGCGCCCGTATAGGGGAGTACAATGAGCAGTTCTTC. V is TRBV29-1 and J is TRBJ2-1; possibly TRBD1 or TRBD2 for D (5 bases each). Germline loops: CDR1 SQVTM, CDR2 ANQGSEA. V lost 7 bases and J lost 4, with 14 bases in between. The CDR3 has 13 amino acids.

This chain links TRBV2 with TRBJ2-3; D is possibly TRBD1 or TRBD2 (5 bases each). The CDR3 is 13 amino acids. V lost 7 bases and J lost 4, with 12 bases in between. Germline-derived CDR1 and CDR2 are SNHLY and FYNNEI. CDR3 nucleotides: TGTGCCAGCACGGGGACGATTCCAGATACGCAGTATTTT. This gives the protein CASTGTIPDTQYF.

The genes are TRBV7-2 and TRBJ1-3, with D uncertain. CDR1 and CDR2 from the germline V gene are SGHTA and FQGNSA. The CDR3 consists of 14 residues. V lost 3 bases and J 6 bases, leaving 12 bases between the germline ends. The CDR3 DNA sequence: TGTGCCAGCAGCTTGGCAGTAGGCGCAAACACCATATATTTT. It is translated as CASSLAVGANTIYF.